The 19 T cell receptor beta chains below come from one sample, sequenced in a study of T cell responses to AZD1222 COVID-19 vaccine. Data came from immunoSEQ multiplex PCR; TCRdb stores just in-frame clones and leaves some out. Found here are some 170,000 clones, around 92% of them singletons; the top ten hold around 4.4%. The material sequenced was peripheral blood, taken on day 0 of MenACWY control vaccination. These receptor sequences come from an adult in good health.

The chain uses TRBV19 and TRBJ1-1; TRBD1 matches at 8 bases. In germline, CDR1 is LNHDA, CDR2 SQIVND (reference sequence). This CDR3 spans 15 amino acids. J gave up 0 bases and V 8 bases, and 8 bases lay outside the gene matches. CDR3 region: CASSRDRTMNTEAFF. CDR3 bases: TGTGCCAGTTCCCGGGACAGGACCATGAACACTGAAGCTTTCTTT.

In nucleotides, the CDR3 is TGTGCCAGCAGTCCCCACGGGGGGACAGGATACCAAAAGACTAGCACAGATACGCAGTATTTT. It is translated as CASSPHGGTGYQKTSTDTQYF. The chain couples TRBV7-3 to TRBJ2-3; tentative D call: TRBD1 (8 bases). CDR1 is SGHTA, CDR2 FQGTGA, per germline. The germline V and J ends were trimmed by 6 bases and 0 bases, with 31 bases remaining between them. The CDR3 consists of 21 residues.

V and J are TRBV3-1 (or the pseudogene TRBV3-2) and TRBJ1-3; possibly TRBD1 for D (5 bases). V was shortened by 0 bases and J by 3 bases, with 12 bases between the two germline ends. Per germline, CDR1 LGHDT and CDR2 YNNKEL (reference sequence). The CDR3 is made up of 16 amino acids. The CDR3 bases are TGTGCCAGCAGCCAAGATAGGCAGGGCGGTGGAAACACCATATATTTT. It specifies CASSQDRQGGGNTIYF.

This clone appeared a few times. This chain joins TRBV19 and TRBJ2-3; D assignment may be TRBD1 or TRBD2 (6 bases each). CDR3 length: 15 residues. Trimming cost V 1 base and J 2 bases, with 10 bases left between them. Germline CDR1 reads LNHDA; CDR2 reads SQIVND (reference sequence). The chain's CDR3 is CASSIGGALTDTQYF. CDR3 in DNA: TGTGCCAGTAGTATAGGGGGGGCCCTCACAGATACGCAGTATTTT.

V is TRBV4-1 and J is TRBJ2-7; D might be TRBD1 (5 bases). Per the germline V gene, CDR1 is MGHRA and CDR2 is YSYEKL. The CDR3 is made up of 15 amino acids. Trimming left V 5 bases short and J 2 bases short, with 16 bases between. The CDR3 DNA follows: TGCGCCAGCAGCGTGGATGTGGGGCCACCCTACGAGCAGTACTTC. This encodes CASSVDVGPPYEQYF.

CDR3 sequence reads: CASSSGTSPLTDTQYF. CDR3 in DNA: TGTGCCAGCAGCTCTGGGACTAGCCCTCTCACAGATACGCAGTATTTT. V and J are TRBV5-5 and TRBJ2-3; 9 bases fit TRBD2. Germline V CDR1 and CDR2: SGHKS, YYEKEE (reference sequence). The ends lost 3 bases at V and 2 bases at J; junction bases unmatched: 7. The CDR3 runs to 16 residues. Complete variable domain (other parts from reference TRBV5-5 and TRBJ2-3): DAGVTQSPTHLIKTRGQQVTLRCSPISGHKSVSWYQQVLGQGPQFIFQYYEKEERGRGNFPDRFSARQFPNYSSELNVNALLLGDSALYLCASSSGTSPLTDTQYFGPGTRLTVL.

V is TRBV4-1 and J is TRBJ2-1; no reliable D call. The CDR3 extends over 15 amino acids. V was clipped by 1 base and J by 2 bases, with 9 bases between them. Germline CDR1 is MGHRA and CDR2 is YSYEKL. In DNA form, the CDR3 reads TGCGCCAGCAGCCAAGTACAACAACCCTACAATGAGCAGTTCTTC. Translated, it gives CASSQVQQPYNEQFF.

The V and J genes are TRBV2 and TRBJ1-6, with 8 nucleotides matching TRBD1. V lost 5 bases and J lost 7; bases outside the gene matches: 4. This CDR3 is built from 14 residues. Germline values: CDR1 SNHLY, CDR2 FYNNEI. The DNA of the CDR3 is TGTGCCAGCAGTTTACAGGGGGGAAATTCACCCCTCCACTTT. As protein: CASSLQGGNSPLHF.

V gene TRBV6-2 or TRBV6-3 combines with J gene TRBJ1-2; 7 nucleotides align to TRBD1. Trimming at V came to 2 bases and at J to 6 bases, leaving 9 bases not matched to a gene. Germline CDR1 reads MNHEY; CDR2 reads SVGEGT. The CDR3 is 15 residues long. CDR3 coding DNA: TGTGCCAGCAGTTACGGCGGGACAGCTTCTCATGGCTACACCTTC. Protein sequence: CASSYGGTASHGYTF.

V and J are TRBV4-1 and TRBJ1-4; D gene ambiguous. Trimming stripped 6 bases from V and 3 bases from J, with 17 bases between. Germline V gene sequence: CDR1 MGHRA, CDR2 YSYEKL. The CDR3 totals 16 residues. The CDR3 region is CASRPSTGASNEKLFF. The CDR3 coding sequence is TGCGCCAGCAGACCTAGTACGGGAGCTTCTAATGAAAAACTGTTTTTT.

The chain uses TRBV27 and TRBJ1-4; 7 nucleotides align to TRBD1. V was clipped by 4 bases and J by 8 bases; unmatched bases: 7. CDR1 and CDR2 (germline): MNHEY, SMNVEV (reference sequence). The CDR3 length is 14 residues. Written as DNA, the CDR3 is TGTGCCAGCAGTTGGGGACAGAGGGCAGAAAAACTGTTTTTT. Translated, it gives CASSWGQRAEKLFF.

The chain combines TRBV10-3 with TRBJ1-2; D is possibly TRBD1 (5 bases). This CDR3 contains 13 residues. The ends were cut back, 6 bases at V and 2 bases at J, with 10 bases in the middle. Germline loops: CDR1 ENHRY, CDR2 SYGVKD. The CDR3 sequence is CAISGTVNYGYTF. The DNA of the CDR3 is TGTGCCATCAGCGGGACGGTGAACTATGGCTACACCTTC.

The chain is built from TRBV5-1 and TRBJ1-1; TRBD1 might be the D (6 bases). Germline V gene data show CDR1 as SGHRS and CDR2 as YFSETQ. The CDR3 spans 14 residues. The germline V and J ends were trimmed by 0 bases and 6 bases, with 12 bases remaining between them. The CDR3 protein is CASSLVAGEAEAFF. The CDR3 DNA follows: TGCGCCAGCAGCTTGGTTGCAGGGGAAGCTGAAGCTTTCTTT.

This clone was found a few times. The V gene is TRBV7-2, the J gene TRBJ2-7; unclear D gene. Germline V gene sequence: CDR1 SGHTA, CDR2 FQGNSA. The CDR3 length is 14 residues. The V gene lost 2 bases and the J gene lost 7 bases, with 15 bases spanning the gap. CDR3 in amino acids: CASSLTTHPEEQYF. Written as DNA, the CDR3 is TGTGCCAGCAGCTTAACCACGCACCCTGAGGAGCAGTACTTC.

The chain carries TRBV29-1 and TRBJ1-1; 9 bases match TRBD1. The junction had 2 bases not matched to a gene; V was cut back by 6 bases and J by 6 bases. Germline CDR1 SQVTM, CDR2 ANQGSEA. The CDR3 loop spans 11 amino acids. DNA of the CDR3: TGCAGCGTAACAGGGGGCCCTGAAGCTTTCTTT. It specifies CSVTGGPEAFF.

V and J are TRBV19 and TRBJ2-1; D gene ambiguous. CDR1 LNHDA and CDR2 SQIVND come from the germline V gene (reference sequence). The CDR3 spans 12 residues. Between the trimmed V and J ends, which lost 3 bases and 7 bases, there was a span of 7 bases. The CDR3, as DNA: TGTGCCAGTAGTATTTTTGCTAATGAGCAGTTCTTC. Its protein is CASSIFANEQFF. Looking up the rest from reference TRBV19 and TRBJ2-1 gives the full variable domain: DGGITQSPKYLFRKEGQNVTLSCEQNLNHDAMYWYRQDPGQGLRLIYYSQIVNDFQKGDIAEGYSVSREKKESFPLTVTSAQKNPTAFYLCASSIFANEQFFGPGTRLTVL.

The genes are TRBV7-8 and TRBJ1-2; tentatively, D is TRBD1 (5 bases). The V gene's germline CDR1 is SGHVS and CDR2 FQNEAQ. This CDR3 has 15 amino acids. V gave up 1 base and J gave up 8 bases, with 17 bases separating them. CDR3 coding DNA: TGTGCCAGCAGCTTAGTGCCAGGGCGTGGAGGGGGCTACACCTTC. It is translated as CASSLVPGRGGGYTF.

The chain employs TRBV3-1 (or the pseudogene TRBV3-2) and TRBJ1-4; D is uncertain. CDR1 and CDR2 (germline): LGHDT, YNNKEL (reference sequence). Trimming shortened V by 6 bases and J by 8 bases, and 7 bases separated the two germline ends. There are 11 residues in the CDR3. CDR3 sequence reads: CASRRGEKLFF. In nucleotides, the CDR3 is TGTGCCAGCAGAAGAGGGGAAAAACTGTTTTTT.

A single count supports this clone. The V and J genes are TRBV27 and TRBJ2-1; D might be TRBD1 (6 bases). There are 16 residues in the CDR3. V gave up 5 bases and J gave up 1 base, with 15 bases separating them. The germline V gene encodes CDR1 MNHEY and CDR2 SMNVEV (reference sequence). DNA for the CDR3: TGTGCCAGCAGTCCCCTTCTGGGGGCATCCTACAATGAGCAGTTCTTC. This gives the protein CASSPLLGASYNEQFF.